Listed here are 32 T cell receptor beta chains from one sample, sequenced in a study of CXCR3-negative and CXCR3-positive naive CD8 T cells. Their antigens are not known. The libraries of TRB cDNA were constructed through 5' RACE using UMI labels. TCRdb re-called the 5' RACE reads; every CDR3 protein appears as one record, without DNA. The sample table includes 95,000 to 100,000 distinct CDR3 sequences. Overall study findings and caveats: CXCR3-negative naive cells had less hydrophobic TRB CDR3s than did CXCR3-positive naive cells.

Material: naive CXCR3+ CD8+ T cells from blood. Regarding subset: CD45RO-CCR7+CD27+CD95- naive CD8+ T cells expressing CXCR3 (TNR3+). The receptors stem from a human donor in good health. Some clones in this sample may be carry-over from other donors' samples.

J is TRBJ2-5 and V is TRBV6-2 or TRBV6-3; without DNA, the TCRdb call of TRBD1 cannot be checked. The CDR3 runs to 15 residues. CDR1 is MNHEY, CDR2 SVGEGT, per germline. The chain's CDR3 is CASSYYGTPQETQYF.

The chain carries TRBV7-2 and TRBJ2-7; without DNA, the TCRdb call of TRBD1 cannot be checked. The CDR3 totals 13 residues. Germline CDR1 reads SGHTA; CDR2 reads FQGNSA. The CDR3 is CASGWGNSYEQYF.

This chain links TRBV20-1 with TRBJ2-7; checking the TCRdb D call of TRBD1 is not possible without DNA. The CDR3 sequence is 14 residues long. The germline CDR1 and CDR2 sequences are DFQATT and SNEGSKA (reference sequence). CDR3 in amino acids: CSARADRGPYEQYF.

The chain uses TRBV5-4 and TRBJ2-7. From germline, CDR1 is SGHNT and CDR2 YYREEE (reference sequence). This CDR3 contains 14 residues. The CDR3 spells CASSLGQGSSEQYF.

This sequence joins TRBV29-1 and TRBJ1-3. Germline V gene sequence: CDR1 SQVTM, CDR2 ANQGSEA. The CDR3 extends over 16 amino acids. The CDR3 loop reads CSVEGLAPETGNTIYF.

The gene calls are TRBV3-1 and TRBJ2-1; TCRdb picks TRBD1, but there is no DNA to check that call. CDR1 LGHDT and CDR2 YNNKEL come from the germline V gene (reference sequence). This CDR3 has 15 amino acids. CDR3: CASSQDLAGAREQFF.

The genes are TRBV4-3 and TRBJ2-7; with no DNA, the TCRdb D assignment of TRBD2 cannot be verified. The CDR3 spans 15 residues. The germline gives CDR1 LGHNA, CDR2 YSLEER. The CDR3 region is CASSQDRIGSDEQYF.

This chain uses TRBV6-2 or TRBV6-3 with TRBJ2-7. The CDR3 length is 14 residues. Germline V gene sequence: CDR1 MNHEY, CDR2 SVGEGT. The CDR3: CASSSYFISYEQYF.

The rearrangement links TRBV29-1 to TRBJ1-2; checking the TCRdb D call of TRBD1 is not possible without DNA. Germline assignment: CDR1 SQVTM and CDR2 ANQGSEA. This CDR3 has 15 residues. The chain's CDR3 is CSVEDLRTGNYGYTF.

The rearrangement links TRBV2 to TRBJ2-5; the TRBD2 assignment by TCRdb is unverifiable without DNA. Germline V CDR1 and CDR2: SNHLY, FYNNEI. CDR3 length equals 17 residues. CDR3 residues: CASSVPTSGGALETQYF.

The genes are TRBV7-6 and TRBJ2-1; TCRdb returns TRBD1, unconfirmable since there is no DNA. The CDR3 covers 16 residues. Germline CDR1 SGHVS, CDR2 FNYEAQ. The CDR3 protein is CASIESGGSAWNEQFF.

V and J are TRBV6-2 or TRBV6-3 and TRBJ1-2; as DNA is missing, the TRBD1 call by TCRdb cannot be tested. This CDR3 is 14 amino acids long. The germline CDR1 and CDR2 sequences are MNHEY and SVGEGT. CDR3 loop: CASSYGTALYGYTF.

The V gene is TRBV28, the J gene TRBJ2-1; TCRdb outputs TRBD2, but without DNA this stays unchecked. There are 11 residues in the CDR3. The germline V gene has CDR1 MDHEN and CDR2 SYDVKM. This CDR3 is CASDRLDEQFF.

The gene calls are TRBV20-1 and TRBJ1-5; TCRdb's D call of TRBD1 is untestable without DNA. The length of the CDR3 is 18 residues. Germline CDR1 and CDR2: DFQATT and SNEGSKA (reference sequence). CDR3 sequence: CSAAVKTTGEYSNQPQHF.

This chain links TRBV29-1 with TRBJ2-7. CDR3 length: 12 amino acids. Germline V gene sequence: CDR1 SQVTM, CDR2 ANQGSEA. CDR3 amino acids: CSVKGSSYEQYF.

This chain uses TRBV6-2 or TRBV6-3 with TRBJ2-2; TCRdb's D call, TRBD1, is unchecked because there is no DNA. The length of the CDR3 is 14 residues. From germline, CDR1 is MNHEY and CDR2 SVGEGT. The chain's CDR3 is CASSLPGGYGELFF.

The CDR3 here is CAISEWGAGTSGGADTQYF. V and J are TRBV10-3 and TRBJ2-3; TCRdb selects TRBD2, and the lack of DNA leaves this call unchecked. The length of the CDR3 is 19 residues. CDR1 and CDR2 (germline): ENHRY, SYGVKD.

This chain's CDR3 is CASSSPGPWTGQDNEQFF. This chain connects TRBV5-1 to TRBJ2-1; lacking DNA, the TRBD1 call made by TCRdb goes unchecked. Looked up from germline, CDR1 is SGHRS and CDR2 is YFSETQ. This CDR3 contains 18 residues.

CDR3 loop: CASSWDAPAGNTIYF. The chain is built from TRBV5-1 and TRBJ1-3. This CDR3 contains 15 residues. In germline, CDR1 is SGHRS, CDR2 YFSETQ. Using reference TRBV5-1 and TRBJ1-3 for the parts outside the CDR3, the full variable domain is KAGVTQTPRYLIKTRGQQVTLSCSPISGHRSVSWYQQTPGQGLQFLFEYFSETQRNKGNFPGRFSGRQFSNSRSEMNVSTLELGDSALYLCASSWDAPAGNTIYFGEGSWLTVV.

The V call is TRBV30, the J call TRBJ1-1; the TCRdb call, TRBD1, lacks DNA for checking. This CDR3 has 13 residues. Per germline, CDR1 GTSNPN and CDR2 SVGIG (reference sequence). The CDR3 protein is CAWTEVGGTEAFF.

The chain carries TRBV29-1 and TRBJ2-2; the D call of TRBD1 rests on TCRdb alone, since no DNA is present to check it. The CDR3 is 14 amino acids. Germline lookup yields CDR1 SQVTM and CDR2 ANQGSEA. CDR3: CSVPSWGATGELFF.

CDR3 amino acids: CASSPPDRDILEQFF. V gene TRBV9 combines with J gene TRBJ2-1; TCRdb proposes TRBD1, but this gene call is untestable without DNA. The CDR3 loop spans 15 amino acids. Germline V gene lookup returns CDR1 SGDLS and CDR2 YYNGEE.

This sequence joins TRBV20-1 and TRBJ2-1; checking the TCRdb D call of TRBD1 is not possible without DNA. The CDR3 length is 19 residues. CDR1 is DFQATT, CDR2 SNEGSKA, per germline (reference sequence). CDR3 loop: CSAPNYRDTPYSQDNEQFF.

V gene TRBV4-3 combines with J gene TRBJ1-1. The CDR3 contains 15 residues. CDR1 and CDR2 from the germline V gene are LGHNA and YSLEER. The CDR3 protein is CASSQILEEYTEAFF.

The gene calls are TRBV12-3 or TRBV12-4 and TRBJ2-1; TCRdb returns TRBD1, unconfirmable since there is no DNA. The CDR3 is 16 amino acids. CDR3: CASSGQGKESYNEQFF.

V usage is TRBV27 and J usage is TRBJ1-1; the TCRdb D gene call, TRBD1, has no DNA to confirm it. Germline loops: CDR1 MNHEY, CDR2 SMNVEV (reference sequence). The CDR3 extends over 12 amino acids. CDR3 amino acids: CASRRGGTEAFF.

The chain joins TRBV3-1 to TRBJ2-7; TCRdb designates TRBD2, a call that cannot be tested without DNA. The CDR3 runs 16 residues. Germline CDR1 reads LGHDT; CDR2 reads YNNKEL (reference sequence). The CDR3 reads CASSQEGAGKIYEQYF.

The gene calls are TRBV29-1 and TRBJ2-7. From germline, CDR1 is SQVTM and CDR2 ANQGSEA. The CDR3 is made up of 13 amino acids. The CDR3: CSVDGQGSYEQYF.

The V call is TRBV29-1, the J call TRBJ2-5. Germline lookup yields CDR1 SQVTM and CDR2 ANQGSEA. CDR3 length equals 12 residues. CDR3 residues: CSVEDLGETQYF. Drawing the rest from reference TRBV29-1 and TRBJ2-5, the complete variable domain is SAVISQKPSRDICQRGTSLTIQCQVDSQVTMMFWYRQQPGQSLTLIATANQGSEATYESGFVIDKFPISRPNLTFSTLTVSNMSPEDSSIYLCSVEDLGETQYFGPGTRLLVL.

The chain links TRBV29-1 to TRBJ2-2; TCRdb's D call of TRBD2 is untestable without DNA. The CDR3 consists of 18 residues. CDR1 and CDR2 (germline): SQVTM, ANQGSEA. CDR3 loop: CSVPTHCPGLGSTGELFF.

CDR3 residues: CASGLWASSTDTQYF. This chain connects TRBV6-5 to TRBJ2-3. The CDR3 extends over 15 amino acids. CDR1 and CDR2 (germline): MNHEY, SVGAGI.

The chain employs TRBV29-1 and TRBJ1-2; TCRdb returns TRBD1, unconfirmable since there is no DNA. This CDR3 has 11 residues. Per the germline V gene, CDR1 is SQVTM and CDR2 is ANQGSEA. This CDR3 is CSVSGAGGYTF.